Following are 26 T cell receptor beta chains from one sample sequenced in a study of T cell changes during pregnancy in multiple sclerosis. Profiling relied on immunoSEQ multiplex PCR, and the TCRdb table lists in-frame clones only, not all of them. In the table there are tens of thousands of clones, 90% of which are singletons. Material: peripheral blood, obtained in the third trimester of pregnancy. The receptors originated from a female donor with multiple sclerosis, enrolled in a pregnancy study.

This chain joins TRBV4-2 and TRBJ1-5; possibly TRBD1 for D (6 bases). The CDR3 is 15 amino acids. The V end was cut by 0 bases, the J end by 6 bases, with 12 bases between. Germline CDR1 and CDR2: LGHNA and YNFKEQ. CDR3 nucleotides: TGTGCCAGCAGCCAAGATCAACAGGGCGGTCAGCCCCAGCATTTT. The encoded protein is CASSQDQQGGQPQHF.

The chain is built from TRBV11-2 and TRBJ2-3; no reliable D call. This CDR3 comprises 14 residues. V lost 0 bases, J lost 7 bases, and 11 bases lay in between. Looked up from germline, CDR1 is SGHAT and CDR2 is FQNNGV. The CDR3 here is CASSLDLAAHTQYF. The CDR3 coding sequence is TGTGCCAGCAGCTTAGATCTGGCCGCCCATACGCAGTATTTT.

The V and J genes are TRBV11-3 and TRBJ2-3; possibly TRBD2 for D (5 bases). The germline V gene has CDR1 SGHNT and CDR2 YENEEA. This CDR3 has 13 amino acids. The V end was cut by 3 bases, the J end by 11 bases, with 15 bases between. The CDR3 DNA follows: TGTGCCAGCAGCTTGCCAGGTTTCAGCGGGCAGTATTTT. This encodes CASSLPGFSGQYF.

The rearrangement uses TRBV4-3 and TRBJ1-1; the match to TRBD1 covers 9 bases. CDR1 and CDR2 (germline): LGHNA, YSLEER. The trim removed 1 base at V and 8 bases at J, leaving 14 bases unmatched. The CDR3 spans 17 residues. The chain's CDR3 is CASSQALGTVQGAEAFF. CDR3 bases: TGCGCCAGCAGCCAAGCTCTCGGGACCGTACAGGGGGCGGAAGCTTTCTTT.

The V and J genes are TRBV27 and TRBJ2-1, with 13 bases matching TRBD2. The CDR3 runs to 16 residues. CDR1 MNHEY and CDR2 SMNVEV come from the germline V gene (reference sequence). V lost 5 bases to trimming and J lost 5 bases; unmatched junction nucleotides: 6. The CDR3 DNA reads TGTGCCAGCAGTCACCTCGGGACTAGCGGGGACAATGAGCAGTTCTTC. It translates to CASSHLGTSGDNEQFF.

The chain combines TRBV11-3 with TRBJ2-3, with TRBD2 identical over 8 bases. Germline V gene sequence: CDR1 SGHNT, CDR2 YENEEA. The trim removed 7 bases at V and 0 bases at J, leaving 21 bases unmatched. The CDR3 extends over 20 amino acids. The CDR3 DNA is TGTGCCAGCATCAAACACGGGCGGGGGGCCCTGGGCTTAAGCACAGATACGCAGTATTTT. The encoded protein is CASIKHGRGALGLSTDTQYF.

The genes are TRBV18 and TRBJ2-1, with a weak D call TRBD2 (5 bases). The germline gives CDR1 KGHSH, CDR2 LQKENI. V was pared by 6 bases and J by 4 bases, with 19 bases between. This CDR3 region has 16 residues. The CDR3 nucleotides read TGTGCCAGCTCCCAACGGGCCGGGGATGGTTACAATGAGCAGTTCTTC. It translates to CASSQRAGDGYNEQFF.

The DNA of the CDR3 is TGTGCCTGGAGTAGGACAGGGACAACCTACGAGCAGTACTTC. Translating it yields CAWSRTGTTYEQYF. V and J are TRBV30 and TRBJ2-7, with 8 bases fitting TRBD1. The V gene's germline CDR1 is GTSNPN and CDR2 SVGIG (reference sequence). V shed 2 bases and J 2 bases; nucleotides not matched to a gene: 5. CDR3 size: 14 residues.

CDR3 residues: CASSYTTGGYEKLFF. CDR3 sequence (DNA): TGTGCCAGCAGTTACACCACAGGGGGCTATGAAAAACTGTTTTTT. This rearrangement joins TRBV6-5 to TRBJ1-4, with 9 positions matching TRBD1. Germline V gene sequence: CDR1 MNHEY, CDR2 SVGAGI. With V trimmed by 2 bases and J by 6 bases, 4 bases remained unmatched. CDR3 length: 15 amino acids.

This CDR3 reads CASRTPGGGYGYTF. In nucleotides, the CDR3 is TGTGCCAGTAGAACCCCCGGAGGCGGCTATGGCTACACCTTC. The V and J genes are TRBV19 and TRBJ1-2; D is unclear. The germline V and J ends were trimmed by 6 bases and 4 bases, with 15 bases remaining between them. This CDR3 is built from 14 residues. Germline V lookup: CDR1 LNHDA, CDR2 SQIVND (reference sequence).

This clone was found once. The V call is TRBV2, the J call TRBJ1-3; TRBD1 agrees at 7 bases. Trimming cost V 7 bases and J 4 bases; bases outside gene matches: 10. Germline V gene data show CDR1 as SNHLY and CDR2 as FYNNEI. The CDR3 loop spans 15 amino acids. The CDR3, as DNA: TGTGCCAGCACTCACGGAGGGGGCCTCGGAAACACCATATATTTT. This encodes CASTHGGGLGNTIYF.

V is TRBV27 and J is TRBJ2-1; 15 bases are a match to TRBD2. The V gene end was trimmed by 5 bases and the J gene end by 4 bases; junction bases not matched to a gene: 6. Germline V lookup: CDR1 MNHEY, CDR2 SMNVEV (reference sequence). This CDR3 is 17 amino acids long. CDR3 nucleotides: TGTGCCAGCAGTAAGTGGACTAGCGGGGGGGCTTACAATGAGCAGTTCTTC. Its translation is CASSKWTSGGAYNEQFF.

This clone came up once. This chain joins TRBV30 and TRBJ1-4; 10 nucleotides match TRBD1. The CDR3 length is 17 residues. Germline loops: CDR1 GTSNPN, CDR2 SVGIG (reference sequence). Unmatched junction bases numbered 5, after V lost 1 base and J lost 0 bases. CDR3 protein: CAWSGTGGHATNEKLFF. In DNA form, the CDR3 reads TGTGCCTGGAGTGGGACAGGGGGGCATGCAACTAATGAAAAACTGTTTTTT.

The chain uses TRBV5-1 and TRBJ2-2; 7 nucleotides align to TRBD1. CDR3 size: 15 residues. CDR1 and CDR2 from the germline V gene are SGHRS and YFSETQ. Trimming removed 4 bases from V and 6 bases from J; junction bases left unmatched: 9. The CDR3 DNA follows: TGCGCCAGCAGCCCCAGGGGGTCGGACGCCGGGGAGCTGTTTTTT. As protein: CASSPRGSDAGELFF.

V is TRBV7-9 and J is TRBJ1-1; D might be TRBD1 (6 bases). Germline V gene lookup returns CDR1 SEHNR and CDR2 FQNEAQ (reference sequence). Trimming left V 5 bases short and J 4 bases short, with 26 bases between. The CDR3 has 18 residues. CDR3 sequence (DNA): TGTGCCAGCAGCAGCCTCCGGGACACCCCCCTCGTGGGCACTGAAGCTTTCTTT. Translation gives CASSSLRDTPLVGTEAFF.

This chain uses TRBV7-2 with TRBJ2-5, with a tentative D call TRBD1 (6 bases). V was pared by 8 bases and J by 7 bases, with 20 bases between. The CDR3 sequence is 14 residues long. Germline lookup yields CDR1 SGHTA and CDR2 FQGNSA. The CDR3 protein is CASGATGMQGTQYF. The CDR3 DNA follows: TGTGCCAGCGGGGCAACAGGGATGCAGGGGACCCAGTACTTC.

A few counts support this clone. The chain combines TRBV18 with TRBJ1-4, with 7 bases that match TRBD1. The CDR3 spans 14 residues. V lost 3 bases and J lost 5; bases outside the gene matches: 3. Germline values: CDR1 KGHSH, CDR2 LQKENI. The CDR3 sequence: CASSPDRLNEKLFF. CDR3 in DNA: TGTGCCAGCTCACCGGACAGGCTGAATGAAAAACTGTTTTTT. Looking up the rest from reference TRBV18 and TRBJ1-4 gives the full variable domain: NAGVMQNPRHLVRRRGQEARLRCSPMKGHSHVYWYRQLPEEGLKFMVYLQKENIIDESGMPKERFSAEFPKEGPSILRIQQVVRGDSAAYFCASSPDRLNEKLFFGSGTQLSVL.

The V gene is TRBV30, the J gene TRBJ1-1; TRBD1 might be the D (5 bases). The CDR3 spans 12 residues. Trimming stripped 3 bases from V and 11 bases from J, with 16 bases between. Germline CDR1 is GTSNPN and CDR2 is SVGIG (reference sequence). The CDR3 DNA reads as TGTGCCTGGAGCCCGGGGGGGAACGGGGCTTTCTTT. Amino acid sequence: CAWSPGGNGAFF.

As for this clone: Germline and junction disagree at one end, which may indicate a read error. The CDR3 region is CASRLELGTGYYEQYF. The CDR3 DNA is TGCGCCAGCAGATTGGAACTTGGGACAGGGTATTACGAGCAGTACTTC. The genes are TRBV5-1 and TRBJ2-7; TRBD1 matches at 9 bases. The length of the CDR3 is 16 residues. Per the germline V gene, CDR1 is SGHRS and CDR2 is YFSETQ. Supplemented by reference TRBV5-1 and TRBJ2-7, the full variable domain reads KAGVTQTPRYLIKTRGQQVTLSCSPISGHRSVSWYQQTPGQGLQFLFEYFSETQRNKGNFPGRFSGRQFSNSRSEMNVSTLELGDSALYLCASRLELGTGYYEQYFGPGTRLTVT.

The rearrangement joins TRBV2 to TRBJ1-4; 9 positions match TRBD1. Losses at the gene ends were 2 bases for V and 14 bases for J; bases not matched to a gene: 9. The CDR3 is 14 residues long. Germline CDR1 SNHLY, CDR2 FYNNEI. The CDR3 DNA is TGTGCCAGCAGTGAACAGGCGACAGGGGGGTTGCTGTTTTTT. It yields the protein CASSEQATGGLLFF.

The J gene is TRBJ2-3, the V gene TRBV4-1, with D perhaps matching TRBD2 (6 bases). Trimming stripped 8 bases from V and 2 bases from J, with 20 bases between. Germline V gives CDR1 MGHRA, CDR2 YSYEKL. CDR3 length equals 16 residues. The CDR3 bases are TGCGCCAGCTCCCCGGGACTCTCTCCTAACACAGATACGCAGTATTTT. It translates to CASSPGLSPNTDTQYF.

The chain links TRBV21-1 to TRBJ1-1; TRBD1, the D gene given by the table, was not confirmed from the DNA. TRBV21-1 represents a pseudogene. The CDR3 is made up of 16 amino acids. CDR3 coding DNA: TGTGCCAGCAGACACAGGGGGACGGTCGGGAACACTGAAGCTTTCTTT. As protein: CASRHRGTVGNTEAFF.

The J gene is TRBJ2-3, the V gene TRBV2; perhaps TRBD2 as D (6 bases). The CDR3 contains 13 residues. The germline V and J ends were trimmed by 11 bases and 6 bases, with 18 bases remaining between them. Germline V gives CDR1 SNHLY, CDR2 FYNNEI. CDR3 amino acids: CAGKGEVLDTQYF. CDR3 nucleotides: TGTGCCGGAAAAGGGGAGGTCTTGGATACGCAGTATTTT. Looking up the rest from reference TRBV2 and TRBJ2-3 gives the full variable domain: EPEVTQTPSHQVTQMGQEVILRCVPISNHLYFYWYRQILGQKVEFLVSFYNNEISEKSEIFDDQFSVERPDGSNFTLKIRSTKLEDSAMYFCAGKGEVLDTQYFGPGTRLTVL.

The chain couples TRBV30 to TRBJ1-3; D perhaps matches TRBD1 (6 bases). The CDR3 has 15 amino acids. V was cut by 5 bases and J by 4 bases, with 18 bases left in between. Germline-derived CDR1 and CDR2 are GTSNPN and SVGIG (reference sequence). CDR3 sequence: CAWGQQGVAGNTIYF. In DNA, the CDR3 is TGTGCCTGGGGACAACAGGGTGTGGCAGGAAACACCATATATTTT.

This chain connects TRBV6-1 to TRBJ2-1; D remains ambiguous. The CDR3 contains 17 residues. CDR1 is MNHNS, CDR2 SASEGT, per germline. Trimming took 1 base from V and 0 from J, leaving 13 bases between them. CDR3 in amino acids: CASSEDTQWSSYNEQFF. The DNA of the CDR3 is TGTGCCAGCAGTGAAGATACTCAGTGGAGCTCCTACAATGAGCAGTTCTTC.

The rearrangement links TRBV4-2 to TRBJ1-2, with D perhaps TRBD1 (5 bases). Germline V gene lookup returns CDR1 LGHNA and CDR2 YNFKEQ. V dropped 1 base and J dropped 4 bases, with 10 bases sitting between them. This CDR3 comprises 14 residues. This chain's CDR3 is CASSQVDDSYGYTF. CDR3 DNA: TGTGCCAGCAGCCAAGTCGACGACAGCTATGGCTACACCTTC.